This T cell receptor (beta chain) was recovered during a study of metastatic and nonmetastatic thyroid tumors. Whole-study context: Repertoires from blood and tumor or nodule tissue of malignant and benign thyroid patients were compared. Findings of the study overall: TCR beta diversity was reportedly significantly higher in malignant thyroid tumors than benign nodules, in blood and tumor.

The CDR3 contains 13 residues. With V trimmed by 8 bases and J by 2 bases, 4 bases remained unmatched. Germline CDR1 and CDR2: LNHDA and SQIVND (reference sequence). As regards this clone: Its antigen remains unknown.

In the original analysis: Building a distant-metastasis classifier for papillary thyroid cancer drew on CDR3 differences across clinicopathological groups. TCRdb re-clonotyped the PCR reads via MiXCR. TCRdb's processing, not the authors', yielded these V and J calls. The table includes 13,000 or so clones, around 25% detected once. Each patient came to thyroid surgery without any prior treatment (of any kind). This chain joins TRBV19 and TRBJ2-7, with 9 positions matching TRBD1. The sequenced material came from blood. The source of this sequence is a male donor with papillary thyroid cancer or a benign thyroid nodule (not recorded which). Some clones in this sample may be carry-over from other donors' samples. In nucleotides, the CDR3 is TGTGCCAGTTCACAGGGGGCGGCCTACGAGCAGTACTTC. This translates into CASSQGAAYEQYF.